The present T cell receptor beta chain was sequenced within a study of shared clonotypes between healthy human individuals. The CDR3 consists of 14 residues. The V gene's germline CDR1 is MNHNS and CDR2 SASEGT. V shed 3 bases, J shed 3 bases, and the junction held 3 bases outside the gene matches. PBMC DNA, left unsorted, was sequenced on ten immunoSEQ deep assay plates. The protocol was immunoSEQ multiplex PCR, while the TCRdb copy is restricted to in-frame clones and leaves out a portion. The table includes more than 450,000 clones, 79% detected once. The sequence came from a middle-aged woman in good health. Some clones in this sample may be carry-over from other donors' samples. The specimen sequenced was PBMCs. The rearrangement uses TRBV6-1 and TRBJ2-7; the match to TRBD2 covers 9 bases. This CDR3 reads CASSDSGRYYEQYF. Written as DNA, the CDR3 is TGTGCCAGCAGTGATAGCGGGAGATACTACGAGCAGTACTTC.